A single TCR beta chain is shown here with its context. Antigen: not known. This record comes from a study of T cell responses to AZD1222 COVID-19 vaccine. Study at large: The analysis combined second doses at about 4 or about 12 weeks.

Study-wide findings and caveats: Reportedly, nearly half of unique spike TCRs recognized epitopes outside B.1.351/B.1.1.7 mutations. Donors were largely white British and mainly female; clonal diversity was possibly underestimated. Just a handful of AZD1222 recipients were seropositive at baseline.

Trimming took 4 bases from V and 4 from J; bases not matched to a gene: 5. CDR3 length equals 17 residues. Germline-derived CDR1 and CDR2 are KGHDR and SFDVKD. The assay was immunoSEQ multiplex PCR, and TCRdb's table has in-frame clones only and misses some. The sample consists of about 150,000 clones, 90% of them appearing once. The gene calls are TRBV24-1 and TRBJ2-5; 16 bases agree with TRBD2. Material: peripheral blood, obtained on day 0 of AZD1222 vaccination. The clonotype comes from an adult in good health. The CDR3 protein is CATSDRGLAGGLETQYF. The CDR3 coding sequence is TGTGCCACCAGTGACCGGGGACTAGCGGGAGGGTTAGAGACCCAGTACTTC.